The 25 T cell receptor beta chains below all came from one sample that was sequenced in a study of technical replicates of blood from four donors. Here immunoSEQ multiplex PCR was the method, and the copy in TCRdb shows in-frame clones only, minus some. Of tens of thousands of clones listed, roughly 89% are singletons. Sequenced material: T cells isolated from PBMCs. The receptors here all came from a human donor in good health.

V usage is TRBV9 and J usage is TRBJ2-5; the match to TRBD2 covers 13 bases. The trim removed 6 bases at V and 3 bases at J, leaving 5 bases unmatched. The CDR3 extends over 15 amino acids. The V gene's germline CDR1 is SGDLS and CDR2 YYNGEE. CDR3 nucleotides: TGTGCCAGCAACTTCGGACTAGCGGGAGAAGAGACCCAGTACTTC. It yields the protein CASNFGLAGEETQYF.

The chain uses TRBV4-3 and TRBJ1-1; weak D call: TRBD1 (6 bases). This CDR3 spans 15 amino acids. The germline V gene encodes CDR1 LGHNA and CDR2 YSLEER. V dropped 5 bases and J dropped 3 bases, with 16 bases sitting between them. The CDR3 coding sequence is TGCGCCAGCAGCAAAAAAGGGGGTATCTACACTGAAGCTTTCTTT. This codes for CASSKKGGIYTEAFF.

This chain uses TRBV5-1 with TRBJ2-1; the match to TRBD2 covers 7 bases. The V segment lost 0 bases and the J segment 5 bases; nucleotides outside the gene matches: 2. This CDR3 is 14 amino acids long. From germline, CDR1 is SGHRS and CDR2 YFSETQ. The CDR3 nucleotides are TGCGCCAGCAGCTTGGGGGCGGGGGACAATGAGCAGTTCTTC. As protein: CASSLGAGDNEQFF.

J is TRBJ2-5 and V is TRBV5-1; 8 bases are a match to TRBD2. The germline V gene encodes CDR1 SGHRS and CDR2 YFSETQ. The CDR3 sequence is 16 residues long. Trimming removed 0 bases from V and 2 bases from J; junction bases left unmatched: 6. CDR3 sequence reads: CASSLGLTSGQETQYF. DNA of the CDR3: TGCGCCAGCAGCTTGGGCCTAACTAGCGGACAAGAGACCCAGTACTTC.

This chain connects TRBV30 to TRBJ2-7, with D unresolved. The ends were cut back, 1 base at V and 1 base at J, with 2 bases in the middle. The CDR3 sequence is 11 residues long. Germline CDR1 reads GTSNPN; CDR2 reads SVGIG (reference sequence). The CDR3 is CAWSASYEQYF. The CDR3 DNA reads TGTGCCTGGAGTGCGTCCTACGAGCAGTACTTC.

The V call is TRBV7-3, the J call TRBJ1-1; D is undetermined. The V gene lost 3 bases and the J gene lost 3 bases, with 8 bases spanning the gap. CDR3 length: 13 residues. The germline gives CDR1 SGHTA, CDR2 FQGTGA. The CDR3 protein is CASSFVGDTEAFF. The CDR3 DNA follows: TGTGCCAGCAGCTTTGTGGGAGACACTGAAGCTTTCTTT.

This chain uses TRBV5-5 with TRBJ1-2, with 7 bases fitting TRBD1. In germline, CDR1 is SGHKS, CDR2 YYEKEE (reference sequence). The CDR3 has 14 amino acids. Trimming at V came to 0 bases and at J to 6 bases, leaving 5 bases not matched to a gene. CDR3 residues: CASSLVQGENGYTF. The CDR3 nucleotides are TGTGCCAGCAGCTTGGTTCAGGGGGAAAATGGCTACACCTTC.

V gene TRBV2 combines with J gene TRBJ2-7, with 10 bases identical to TRBD2. Trimming removed 5 bases from V and 4 bases from J; junction bases left unmatched: 8. Per the germline V gene, CDR1 is SNHLY and CDR2 is FYNNEI. The CDR3 loop spans 15 amino acids. The CDR3 protein is CASSPLAGVNYEQYF. The DNA of the CDR3 is TGTGCCAGCAGTCCTCTAGCGGGAGTTAATTACGAGCAGTACTTC. The full variable domain, with the rest looked up from reference TRBV2 and TRBJ2-7, is EPEVTQTPSHQVTQMGQEVILRCVPISNHLYFYWYRQILGQKVEFLVSFYNNEISEKSEIFDDQFSVERPDGSNFTLKIRSTKLEDSAMYFCASSPLAGVNYEQYFGPGTRLTVT.

This chain uses TRBV9 with TRBJ2-7; D is uncertain. The CDR3 loop spans 13 amino acids. The germline CDR1 and CDR2 sequences are SGDLS and YYNGEE. V was cut by 0 bases and J by 6 bases, with 10 bases left in between. The CDR3 region is CASSVVPSPEQYF. CDR3 DNA sequence: TGTGCCAGCAGCGTAGTCCCCTCTCCCGAGCAGTACTTC.

V gene TRBV18 combines with J gene TRBJ1-2, with 7 bases matching TRBD1. The germline CDR1 and CDR2 sequences are KGHSH and LQKENI. The CDR3 has 14 amino acids. J gave up 8 bases and V 4 bases, and 10 bases lay outside the gene matches. The DNA for the CDR3 is TGTGCCAGCTCACAGGACAGGATGTCAGGGGGCTACACCTTC. Its translation is CASSQDRMSGGYTF.

The chain links TRBV9 to TRBJ2-3; possibly TRBD2 for D (6 bases). From germline, CDR1 is SGDLS and CDR2 YYNGEE. The CDR3 is 13 amino acids. V was clipped by 3 bases and J by 6 bases, with 11 bases between them. This chain's CDR3 is CASSDGGVDTQYF. CDR3 nucleotide sequence: TGTGCCAGCAGCGACGGGGGTGTCGATACGCAGTATTTT.

V is TRBV19 and J is TRBJ2-1, with 7 bases matching TRBD2. The CDR3 covers 15 residues. CDR1 and CDR2 from the germline V gene are LNHDA and SQIVND (reference sequence). J was trimmed by 8 bases and V by 5 bases; bases with no gene match: 12. As DNA, the CDR3 is TGTGCCAGTAGTTATAGGAGCGGGGAAGTTTATGAGCAGTTCTTC. This encodes CASSYRSGEVYEQFF.

This sequence joins TRBV7-9 and TRBJ2-7, with 8 nucleotides matching TRBD1. Germline values: CDR1 SEHNR, CDR2 FQNEAQ (reference sequence). The CDR3 length is 14 residues. V shed 4 bases and J 3 bases; nucleotides not matched to a gene: 5. CDR3 sequence reads: CASSSAGTGYEQYF. CDR3 nucleotide sequence: TGTGCCAGCAGCTCCGCGGGGACAGGCTACGAGCAGTACTTC.

The chain's CDR3 is CASSRQTGANEKLFF. CDR3 in DNA: TGTGCCAGCAGCCGACAAACAGGGGCGAATGAAAAACTGTTTTTT. The V gene is TRBV7-2, the J gene TRBJ1-4; 7 positions match TRBD1. CDR3 length equals 15 residues. V lost 5 bases and J lost 5; bases outside the gene matches: 8. Germline V lookup: CDR1 SGHTA, CDR2 FQGNSA.

This chain links TRBV29-1 with TRBJ1-3, with D hard to call. V shed 4 bases and J shed 0 bases, with 10 bases lying between them. Germline V gives CDR1 SQVTM, CDR2 ANQGSEA. This CDR3 contains 14 residues. As DNA, the CDR3 is TGCAGCGTTGTGTCACCAGGCTCTGGAAACACCATATATTTT. Its translation is CSVVSPGSGNTIYF.

V gene TRBV6-5 combines with J gene TRBJ1-1, with 9 nucleotides matching TRBD1. The junction had 8 bases not matched to a gene; V was cut back by 4 bases and J by 5 bases. The germline gives CDR1 MNHEY, CDR2 SVGAGI. This CDR3 comprises 15 residues. CDR3 sequence reads: CASSWTGVDLTEAFF. In DNA, the CDR3 is TGTGCCAGCAGTTGGACAGGGGTGGACTTAACTGAAGCTTTCTTT.

The chain has TRBV6-5 and TRBJ1-5; D is undetermined. This CDR3 spans 16 amino acids. Between the trimmed V and J ends, which lost 4 bases and 1 base, there was a span of 14 bases. From germline, CDR1 is MNHEY and CDR2 SVGAGI. The CDR3 DNA is TGTGCCAGCAGTTTAACCTCCGGGGTAAGCAATCAGCCCCAGCATTTT. This codes for CASSLTSGVSNQPQHF.

The chain carries TRBV11-2 and TRBJ1-5, with a possible D match to TRBD1 (5 bases). With 1 base removed from V and 1 base from J, the gap between germline ends came to 8 bases. The germline CDR1 and CDR2 sequences are SGHAT and FQNNGV. This CDR3 spans 15 amino acids. The CDR3 nucleotides read TGTGCCAGCAGCTTAGGGGGGGAAAGCAATCAGCCCCAGCATTTT. This translates into CASSLGGESNQPQHF.

The chain employs TRBV28 and TRBJ1-1; no clear D. Germline V gene sequence: CDR1 MDHEN, CDR2 SYDVKM. This CDR3 comprises 14 residues. The ends were cut back, 4 bases at V and 4 bases at J, with 13 bases in the middle. This chain's CDR3 is CASSSLGEGTEAFF. The CDR3 DNA is TGTGCCAGCAGTTCACTCGGGGAGGGCACTGAAGCTTTCTTT.

The V call is TRBV4-2, the J call TRBJ1-2; D remains unclear. The ends were cut back, 3 bases at V and 0 bases at J, with 11 bases in the middle. The germline V gene encodes CDR1 LGHNA and CDR2 YNFKEQ. CDR3 size: 15 residues. CDR3 sequence: CASSHPPAANYGYTF. The CDR3 coding sequence is TGTGCCAGCAGCCACCCTCCGGCGGCTAACTATGGCTACACCTTC.

V usage is TRBV7-9 and J usage is TRBJ1-1; the D gene is possibly TRBD1 (6 bases). Trimming left V 1 base short and J 1 base short, with 16 bases between. The CDR3 runs 17 residues. The germline CDR1 and CDR2 sequences are SEHNR and FQNEAQ (reference sequence). Here the CDR3 reads CASSLGAYGTKNTEAFF. The CDR3 DNA sequence: TGTGCCAGCAGCTTAGGAGCCTACGGGACAAAGAACACTGAAGCTTTCTTT.

This clone occurred once. The rearrangement uses TRBV2 and TRBJ2-7, with unresolved D. The CDR3 totals 11 residues. Germline V gene sequence: CDR1 SNHLY, CDR2 FYNNEI. Trimming stripped 7 bases from V and 2 bases from J, with 6 bases between. The CDR3 DNA sequence: TGTGCCAGCACCGAGACCTACGAGCAGTACTTC. Residues: CASTETYEQYF.

This clone turned up a few times. The chain is built from TRBV6-1 and TRBJ1-1; a weak D match, TRBD1 (6 bases). Between the trimmed V and J ends, which lost 0 bases and 8 bases, there was a span of 7 bases. CDR1 and CDR2 (germline): MNHNS, SASEGT. The CDR3 runs 12 residues. The CDR3 sequence: CASSEAQGEAFF. In DNA form, the CDR3 reads TGTGCCAGCAGTGAAGCACAGGGCGAAGCTTTCTTT.

Points on this clone: The sample contains more than one DNA sequence encoding this CDR3. The J gene is TRBJ2-1, the V gene TRBV27, with 9 positions matching TRBD1. Germline lookup yields CDR1 MNHEY and CDR2 SMNVEV (reference sequence). The CDR3 consists of 13 residues. The J segment lost 7 bases and the V segment lost 3 bases, leaving 1 base of the junction unmatched. DNA of the CDR3: TGTGCCAGCAGTTTTGACAGGGGGAATGAGCAGTTCTTC. It encodes CASSFDRGNEQFF.

V and J are TRBV6-6 and TRBJ1-2, with unresolved D. The germline CDR1 and CDR2 sequences are MNHNY and SVGAGI (reference sequence). This CDR3 is 13 amino acids long. Trimming took off 6 bases at V and 6 bases at J, with 14 bases between the two ends. CDR3 DNA: TGTGCCAGCAGAAGACAATATCAAGATGGCTACACCTTC. This encodes CASRRQYQDGYTF.